This T cell receptor beta chain originates from a study of blood T cell repertoires in COVID-19. At the level of the study: Samples taken during acute and convalescent COVID-19 were collected in the United States, Italy and Spain. Nucleic acid was either cDNA or gDNA, and it came from T cells, B-cell-depleted T cells, or PBMCs.

Germline CDR1 is SEHNR and CDR2 is FQNEAQ (reference sequence). This CDR3 has 15 amino acids. Deletions cut 1 base from V and 2 bases from J, with 10 bases between. Participant reports of clinical history set cohort assignment. TCRdb keeps only in-frame clones here, not all; method: immunoSEQ multiplex PCR. The sample includes under 350,000 clones, just over 85% of them seen just once. This TCR derives from a middle-aged woman with acute COVID-19. The chain carries TRBV7-9 and TRBJ2-3; a weak D match, TRBD2 (7 bases). The sample consisted of PBMCs or T cells enriched from blood (not recorded which). CDR3 nucleotide sequence: TGTGCCAGCAGCTTAGAGGGGGGGCTCACAGATACGCAGTATTTT. Its protein is CASSLEGGLTDTQYF.